This TCR beta chain was retrieved from a study of shared clonotypes between healthy human individuals. Study summary: CD8 memory received one plate per donor, CD8 naive two, CD4 memory three and CD4 naive three. Study-level points and caveats: Investigators expected sequencing depth to affect clonotype sharing among donors. The four-donor shared clonotypes exceeded non-shared clonotypes in generation probability, with non-shared ones scoring lower.

The CDR3 is 14 amino acids. V was pared by 5 bases and J by 3 bases, with 14 bases between. Per germline, CDR1 KGHSH and CDR2 LQKENI. The authors ran the assay at deep level. The data were produced by immunoSEQ multiplex PCR, yet TCRdb's version contains in-frame clones alone and is incomplete. Here the sample spans some 900,000 clones, 70% to 85% being singletons. On this clone: Its antigen is still unknown.

Sequencing input: memory CD4+ T cells sorted from blood. As for subset: CD45RA-negative fraction. This TCR was sampled from a man in his late teens or twenties in good health. The chain has TRBV18 and TRBJ2-7; D is perhaps TRBD1 or TRBD2 (5 bases each). Here the CDR3 reads CASSSEGDLYEQYF. The CDR3 DNA reads as TGTGCCAGCTCATCCGAAGGGGACCTCTACGAGCAGTACTTC.